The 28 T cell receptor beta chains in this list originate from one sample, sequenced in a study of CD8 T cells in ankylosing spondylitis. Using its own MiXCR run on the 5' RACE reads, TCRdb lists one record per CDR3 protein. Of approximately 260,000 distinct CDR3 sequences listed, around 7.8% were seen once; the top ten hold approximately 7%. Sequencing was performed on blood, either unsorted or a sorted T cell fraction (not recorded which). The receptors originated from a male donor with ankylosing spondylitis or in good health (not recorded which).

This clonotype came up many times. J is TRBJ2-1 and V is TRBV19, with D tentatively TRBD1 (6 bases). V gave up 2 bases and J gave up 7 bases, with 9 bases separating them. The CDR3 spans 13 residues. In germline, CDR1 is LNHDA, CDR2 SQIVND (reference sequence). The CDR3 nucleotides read TGTGCCAGTAGTATATGGGGGCCAAATGAGCAGTTCTTC. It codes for CASSIWGPNEQFF.

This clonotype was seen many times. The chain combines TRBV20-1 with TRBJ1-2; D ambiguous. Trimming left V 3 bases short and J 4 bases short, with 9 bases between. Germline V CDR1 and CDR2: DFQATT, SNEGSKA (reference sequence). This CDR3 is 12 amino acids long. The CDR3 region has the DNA TGCAGTGCTAGGGAACCGGCCTATGGCTACACCTTC. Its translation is CSAREPAYGYTF.

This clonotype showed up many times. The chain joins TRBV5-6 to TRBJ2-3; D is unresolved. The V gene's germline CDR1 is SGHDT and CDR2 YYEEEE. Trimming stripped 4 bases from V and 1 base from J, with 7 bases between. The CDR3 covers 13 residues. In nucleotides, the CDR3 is TGTGCCAGCAGCCCTGCCCGCACAGATACGCAGTATTTT. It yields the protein CASSPARTDTQYF. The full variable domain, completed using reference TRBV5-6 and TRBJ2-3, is DAGVTQSPTHLIKTRGQQVTLRCSPKSGHDTVSWYQQALGQGPQFIFQYYEEEERQRGNFPDRFSGHQFPNYSSELNVNALLLGDSALYLCASSPARTDTQYFGPGTRLTVL.

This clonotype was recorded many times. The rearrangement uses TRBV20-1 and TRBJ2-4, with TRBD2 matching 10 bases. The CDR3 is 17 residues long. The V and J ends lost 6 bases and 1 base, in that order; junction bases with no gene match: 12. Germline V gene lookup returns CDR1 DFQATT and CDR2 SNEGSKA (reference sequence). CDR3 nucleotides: TGCAGTGCCAAATCCGTCACGGGACTAGCGGCCAAAAACATTCAGTACTTC. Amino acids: CSAKSVTGLAAKNIQYF.

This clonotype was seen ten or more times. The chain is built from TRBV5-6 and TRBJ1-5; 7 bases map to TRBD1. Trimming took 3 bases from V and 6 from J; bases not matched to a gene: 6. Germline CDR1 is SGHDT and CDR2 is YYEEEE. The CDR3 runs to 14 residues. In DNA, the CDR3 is TGTGCCAGCAGCTCGACAGGGTGGGGTCAGCCCCAGCATTTT. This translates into CASSSTGWGQPQHF.

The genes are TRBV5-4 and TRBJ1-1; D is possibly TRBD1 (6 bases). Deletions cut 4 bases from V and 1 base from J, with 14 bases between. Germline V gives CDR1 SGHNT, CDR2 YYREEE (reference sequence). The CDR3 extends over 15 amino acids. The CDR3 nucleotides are TGTGCCAGCAGCCCTGGGGGCACAGAGAACACTGAAGCTTTCTTT. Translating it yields CASSPGGTENTEAFF.

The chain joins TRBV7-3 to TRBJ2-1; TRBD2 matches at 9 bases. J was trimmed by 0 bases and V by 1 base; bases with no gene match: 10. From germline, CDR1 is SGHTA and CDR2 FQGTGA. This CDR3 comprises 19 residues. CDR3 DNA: TGTGCCAGCAGCTTAAGGGTTAGCGGGGGATTGAGCTCCTACAATGAGCAGTTCTTC. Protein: CASSLRVSGGLSSYNEQFF.

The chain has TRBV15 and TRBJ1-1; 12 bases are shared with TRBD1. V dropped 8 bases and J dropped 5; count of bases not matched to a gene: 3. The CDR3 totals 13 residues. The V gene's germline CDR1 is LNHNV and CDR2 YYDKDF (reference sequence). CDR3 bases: TGTGCCACCCGGGACAGGGGGCCAACTGAAGCTTTCTTT. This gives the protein CATRDRGPTEAFF.

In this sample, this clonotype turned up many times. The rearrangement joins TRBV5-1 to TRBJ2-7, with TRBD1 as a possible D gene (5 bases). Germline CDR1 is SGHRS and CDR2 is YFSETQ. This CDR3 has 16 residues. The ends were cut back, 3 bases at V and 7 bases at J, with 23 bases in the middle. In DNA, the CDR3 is TGCGCCAGCAGCTCCGGGCTTGGGCAGGGAAAGGGTGAGCAGTACTTC. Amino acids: CASSSGLGQGKGEQYF. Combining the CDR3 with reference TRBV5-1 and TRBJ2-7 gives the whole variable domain KAGVTQTPRYLIKTRGQQVTLSCSPISGHRSVSWYQQTPGQGLQFLFEYFSETQRNKGNFPGRFSGRQFSNSRSEMNVSTLELGDSALYLCASSSGLGQGKGEQYFGPGTRLTVT.

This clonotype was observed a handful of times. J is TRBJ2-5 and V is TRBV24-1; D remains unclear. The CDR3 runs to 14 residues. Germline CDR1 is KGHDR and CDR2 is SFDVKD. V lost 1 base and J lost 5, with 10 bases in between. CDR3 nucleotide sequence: TGTGCCACCAGTGATTTAACCGTGGCTGAGACCCAGTACTTC. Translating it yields CATSDLTVAETQYF.

CDR3 in DNA: TGTGCCAGCAGGGCAAGCATTAATTCACCCCTCCACTTT. Protein sequence: CASRASINSPLHF. The chain employs TRBV7-3 and TRBJ1-6; D not certain. Trimming shortened V by 6 bases and J by 6 bases, and 9 bases separated the two germline ends. The CDR3 has 13 amino acids. The germline CDR1 and CDR2 sequences are SGHTA and FQGTGA. The full variable domain, completed using reference TRBV7-3 and TRBJ1-6, is GAGVSQTPSNKVTEKGKYVELRCDPISGHTALYWYRQSLGQGPEFLIYFQGTGAADDSGLPNDRFFAVRPEGSVSTLKIQRTERGDSAVYLCASRASINSPLHFGNGTRLTVT.

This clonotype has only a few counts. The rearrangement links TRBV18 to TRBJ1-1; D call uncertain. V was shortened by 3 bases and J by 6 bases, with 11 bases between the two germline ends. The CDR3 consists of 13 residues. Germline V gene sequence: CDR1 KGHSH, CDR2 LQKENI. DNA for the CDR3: TGTGCCAGCTCACCCAGAGGCAGCCCTGAAGCTTTCTTT. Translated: CASSPRGSPEAFF.

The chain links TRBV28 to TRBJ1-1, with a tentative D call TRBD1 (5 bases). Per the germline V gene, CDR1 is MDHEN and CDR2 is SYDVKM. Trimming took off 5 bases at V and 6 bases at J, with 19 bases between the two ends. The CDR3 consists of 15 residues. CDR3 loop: CASSPSRGGRAEAFF. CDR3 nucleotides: TGTGCCAGCAGTCCAAGTAGGGGCGGGCGGGCTGAAGCTTTCTTT.

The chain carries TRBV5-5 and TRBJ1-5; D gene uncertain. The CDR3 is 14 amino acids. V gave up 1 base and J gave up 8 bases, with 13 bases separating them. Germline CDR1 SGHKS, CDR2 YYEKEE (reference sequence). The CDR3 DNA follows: TGTGCCAGCAGCTTGAATCTCCCTCGGGAGCCCCAGCATTTT. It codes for CASSLNLPREPQHF.

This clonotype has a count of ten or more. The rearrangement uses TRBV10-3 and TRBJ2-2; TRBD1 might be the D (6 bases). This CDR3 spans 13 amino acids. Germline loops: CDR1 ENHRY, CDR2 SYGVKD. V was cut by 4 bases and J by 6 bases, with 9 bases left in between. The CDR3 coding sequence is TGTGCCATCAGTGGTACAGGGCCCGGGGAGCTGTTTTTT. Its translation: CAISGTGPGELFF.

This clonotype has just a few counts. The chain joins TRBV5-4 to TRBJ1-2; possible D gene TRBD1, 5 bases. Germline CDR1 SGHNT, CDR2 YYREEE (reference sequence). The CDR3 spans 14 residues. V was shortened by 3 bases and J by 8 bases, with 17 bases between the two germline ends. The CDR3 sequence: CASSSMTDEGGYTF. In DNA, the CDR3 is TGTGCCAGCAGCTCCATGACCGATGAGGGGGGCTACACCTTC. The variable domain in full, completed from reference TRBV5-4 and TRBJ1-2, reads ETGVTQSPTHLIKTRGQQVTLRCSSQSGHNTVSWYQQALGQGPQFIFQYYREEENGRGNFPPRFSGLQFPNYSSELNVNALELDDSALYLCASSSMTDEGGYTFGSGTRLTVV.

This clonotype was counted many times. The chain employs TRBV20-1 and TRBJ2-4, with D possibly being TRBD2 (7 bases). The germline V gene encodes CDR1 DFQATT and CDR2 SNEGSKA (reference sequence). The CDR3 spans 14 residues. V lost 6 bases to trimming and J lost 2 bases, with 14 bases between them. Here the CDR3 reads CSAAGEGSKNIQYF. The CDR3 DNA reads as TGCAGTGCCGCAGGGGAGGGGTCCAAAAACATTCAGTACTTC.

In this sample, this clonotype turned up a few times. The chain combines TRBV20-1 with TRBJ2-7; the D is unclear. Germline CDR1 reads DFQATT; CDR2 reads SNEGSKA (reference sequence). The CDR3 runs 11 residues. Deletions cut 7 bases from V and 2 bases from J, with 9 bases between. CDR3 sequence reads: CSGLTAYEQYF. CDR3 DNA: TGCAGTGGGCTGACCGCCTACGAGCAGTACTTC.

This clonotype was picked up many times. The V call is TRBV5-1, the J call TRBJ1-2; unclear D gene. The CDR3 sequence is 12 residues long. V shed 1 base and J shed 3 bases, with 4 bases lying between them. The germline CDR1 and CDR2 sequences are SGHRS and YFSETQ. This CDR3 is CASSLTDYGYTF. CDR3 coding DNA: TGCGCCAGCAGCTTGACCGACTATGGCTACACCTTC.

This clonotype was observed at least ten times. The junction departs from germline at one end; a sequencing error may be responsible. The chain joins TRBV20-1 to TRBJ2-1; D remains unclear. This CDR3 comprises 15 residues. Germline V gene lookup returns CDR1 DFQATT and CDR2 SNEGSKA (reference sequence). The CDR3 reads CSARALSSSYNEQFF. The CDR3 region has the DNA TGCAGTGCCAGAGCCTTATCAAGCTCCTACAATGAGCAGTTCTTC.

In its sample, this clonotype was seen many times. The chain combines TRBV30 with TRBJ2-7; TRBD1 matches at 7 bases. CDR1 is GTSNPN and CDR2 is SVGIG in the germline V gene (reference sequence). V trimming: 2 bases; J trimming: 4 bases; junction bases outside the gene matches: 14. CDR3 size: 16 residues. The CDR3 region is CAWSSGRGPIAYEQYF. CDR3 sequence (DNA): TGTGCCTGGAGTTCGGGAAGGGGGCCAATAGCTTACGAGCAGTACTTC.

The CDR3 DNA sequence: TGTGCCAGCAGCCACAGGGAAGAGACCCAGTACTTC. Its protein product is CASSHREETQYF. The genes are TRBV12-3 or TRBV12-4 and TRBJ2-5; D might be TRBD1 (6 bases). This CDR3 comprises 12 residues. Trimming cost V 6 bases and J 3 bases, with 8 bases left between them.

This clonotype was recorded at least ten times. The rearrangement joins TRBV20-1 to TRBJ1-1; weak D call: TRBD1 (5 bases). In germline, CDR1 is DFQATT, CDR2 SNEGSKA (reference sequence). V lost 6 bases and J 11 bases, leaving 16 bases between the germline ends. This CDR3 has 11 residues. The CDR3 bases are TGCAGTGCCCGGGACCCCCGTGGGGCTTTCTTT. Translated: CSARDPRGAFF.

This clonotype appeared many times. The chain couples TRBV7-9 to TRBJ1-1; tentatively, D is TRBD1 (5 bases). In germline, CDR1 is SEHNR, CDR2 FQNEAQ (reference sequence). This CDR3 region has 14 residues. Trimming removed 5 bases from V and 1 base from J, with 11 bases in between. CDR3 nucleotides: TGTGCCAGCAGCGCCGATGGACAGAACACTGAAGCTTTCTTT. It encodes CASSADGQNTEAFF.

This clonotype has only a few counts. Written as DNA, the CDR3 is TGTGCCAGCAGTTTAGCAGGGGGTATAAGCGACACCTTC. The encoded protein is CASSLAGGISDTF. This chain joins TRBV12-3 or TRBV12-4 and TRBJ1-2, with TRBD1 as a possible D gene (6 bases). CDR3 length: 13 residues. Deletions cut 0 bases from V and 12 bases from J, with 14 bases between.

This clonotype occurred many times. The CDR3 loop reads CAISETQIEAFF. The CDR3, as DNA: TGTGCCATCAGTGAGACACAGATTGAAGCTTTCTTT. The chain recombines TRBV10-3 with TRBJ1-1; unclear D gene. CDR3 size: 12 residues. Trimming removed 2 bases from V and 7 bases from J, with 8 bases in between. Germline V gene lookup returns CDR1 ENHRY and CDR2 SYGVKD.

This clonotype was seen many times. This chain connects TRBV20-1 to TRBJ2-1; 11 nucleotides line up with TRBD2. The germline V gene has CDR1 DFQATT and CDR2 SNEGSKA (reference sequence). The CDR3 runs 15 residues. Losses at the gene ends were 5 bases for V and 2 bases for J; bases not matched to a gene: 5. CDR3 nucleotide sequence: TGCAGTGCTCGACTAGCGGGGAAACCCTACAATGAGCAGTTCTTC. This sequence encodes CSARLAGKPYNEQFF.

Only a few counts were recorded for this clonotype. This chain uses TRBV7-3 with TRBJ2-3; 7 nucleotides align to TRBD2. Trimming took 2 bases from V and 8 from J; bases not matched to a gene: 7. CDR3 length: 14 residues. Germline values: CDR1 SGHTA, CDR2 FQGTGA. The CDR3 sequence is CASSLGLEVGTQYF. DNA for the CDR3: TGTGCCAGCAGCTTAGGACTAGAAGTTGGTACGCAGTATTTT.